This TCR beta chain was observed in a study of T cell responses to AZD1222 COVID-19 vaccine. Using immunoSEQ multiplex PCR, the repertoire was profiled, and TCRdb retains in-frame clones only, with some absent. Among roughly 100,000 clones, approximately 86% were seen once, and the ten largest hold 3% to 4%. Looked up from germline, CDR1 is MNHNS and CDR2 is SASEGT. This CDR3 spans 14 amino acids. Trimming pared 0 bases from V and 5 bases from J, leaving 11 bases between. On this clone itself: The antigen is unknown.

General study results and limits: Baseline serology detected seropositivity in only six AZD1222 recipients.

The gene calls are TRBV6-1 and TRBJ2-7; D ambiguous. Here the sequenced sample was peripheral blood, taken 28 days after the second dose of the MenACWY control vaccine. This TCR came from an adult who received the MenACWY meningococcal vaccine as a control. CDR3 in amino acids: CASSEAGRADEQYF. The CDR3 DNA is TGTGCCAGCAGTGAAGCAGGCCGTGCGGACGAGCAGTACTTC.